This TCR beta chain was identified in a study of T cell responses to AZD1222 COVID-19 vaccine. Study results and caveats: Most donors were white British, females outnumbered males, and clonal diversity was possibly underestimated.

Concerning this clone: Its antigen is unknown.

This table comes from immunoSEQ multiplex PCR, and its TCRdb copy is limited to in-frame clones, with some not included. This table holds 150,000 to 200,000 clones, around 90% found once. Pooling covered second doses at about 4 or about 12 weeks. The sequence came from an adult who received the AZD1222 COVID-19 vaccine. The starting material was peripheral blood, obtained 28 days after the second AZD1222 dose.

The CDR3 nucleotides read TGCGCCAGCAGCTTGGGAACAGGCCACACAGATACGCAGTATTTT. The encoded protein is CASSLGTGHTDTQYF. The chain recombines TRBV5-1 with TRBJ2-3, with D maybe TRBD1 (5 bases). The germline V and J ends were trimmed by 0 bases and 2 bases, with 10 bases remaining between them. CDR1 is SGHRS and CDR2 is YFSETQ in the germline V gene. This CDR3 contains 15 residues.